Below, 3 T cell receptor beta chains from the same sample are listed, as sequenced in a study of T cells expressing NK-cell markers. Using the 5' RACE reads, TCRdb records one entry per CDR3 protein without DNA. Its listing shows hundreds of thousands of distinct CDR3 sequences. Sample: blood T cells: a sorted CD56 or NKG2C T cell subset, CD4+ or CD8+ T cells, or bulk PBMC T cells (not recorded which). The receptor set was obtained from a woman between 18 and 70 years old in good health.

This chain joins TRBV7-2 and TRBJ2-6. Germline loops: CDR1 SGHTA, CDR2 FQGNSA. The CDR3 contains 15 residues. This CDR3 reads CASSDQGSGANVLTF. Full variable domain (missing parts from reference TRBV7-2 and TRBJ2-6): GAGVSQSPSNKVTEKGKDVELRCDPISGHTALYWYRQSLGQGLEFLIYFQGNSAPDKSGLPSDRFSAERTGGSVSTLTIQRTQQEDSAVYLCASSDQGSGANVLTFGAGSRLTVL.

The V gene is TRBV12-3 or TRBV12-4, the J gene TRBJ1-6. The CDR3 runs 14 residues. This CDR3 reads CASTLLGGNSPLHF.

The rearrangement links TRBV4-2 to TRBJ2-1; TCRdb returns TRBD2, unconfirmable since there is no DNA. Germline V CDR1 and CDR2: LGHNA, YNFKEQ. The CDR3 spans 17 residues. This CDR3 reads CASSQVTSGAWYNEQFF.